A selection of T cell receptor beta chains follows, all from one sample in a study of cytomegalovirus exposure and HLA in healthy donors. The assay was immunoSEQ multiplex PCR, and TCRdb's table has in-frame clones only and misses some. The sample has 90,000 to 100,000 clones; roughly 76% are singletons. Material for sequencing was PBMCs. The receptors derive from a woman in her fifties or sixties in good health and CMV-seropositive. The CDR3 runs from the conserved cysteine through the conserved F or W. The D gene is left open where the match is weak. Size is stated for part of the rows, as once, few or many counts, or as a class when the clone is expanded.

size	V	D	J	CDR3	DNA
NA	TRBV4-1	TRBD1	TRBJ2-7	CASSQGTGAGNYEQYF	TGCGCCAGCAGCCAAGGAACAGGGGCCGGGAACTACGAGCAGTACTTC
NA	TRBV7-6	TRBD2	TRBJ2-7	CASSLAGSGAYEQYF	TGTGCCAGCAGCTTAGCGGGGAGCGGGGCCTACGAGCAGTACTTC
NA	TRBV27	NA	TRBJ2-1	CASQELGLYNEQFF	TGTGCCAGCCAAGAGTTGGGACTCTACAATGAGCAGTTCTTC
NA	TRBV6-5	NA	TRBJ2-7	CASRGHDRTLEQYF	TGTGCCAGCAGAGGGCATGACAGGACTCTCGAGCAGTACTTC
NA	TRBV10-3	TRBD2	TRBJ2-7	CAISRTSGSYEQYF	TGTGCCATCAGCCGGACTAGCGGGAGCTACGAGCAGTACTTC
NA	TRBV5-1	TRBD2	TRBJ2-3	CASSLVGGTSGSGTDTQYF	TGCGCCAGCAGCCTGGTCGGGGGGACTAGCGGGAGTGGAACAGATACGCAGTATTTT
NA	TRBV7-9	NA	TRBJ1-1	CASSFPGNTEAFF	TGTGCCAGCAGCTTCCCAGGGAACACTGAAGCTTTCTTT
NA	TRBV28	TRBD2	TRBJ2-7	CASSLGLVYEQYF	TGTGCCAGCAGTTTAGGACTAGTCTACGAGCAGTACTTC
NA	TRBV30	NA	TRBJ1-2	CAWSPMWGEDGYTF	TGTGCCTGGAGTCCCATGTGGGGGGAGGATGGCTACACCTTC
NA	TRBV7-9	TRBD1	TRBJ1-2	CASSLGQGTYGYTF	TGTGCCAGCAGCTTGGGACAGGGGACCTATGGCTACACCTTC
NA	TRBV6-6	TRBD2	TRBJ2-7	CASSGGLAYEQYF	TGTGCCAGCAGTGGGGGACTAGCGTACGAGCAGTACTTC
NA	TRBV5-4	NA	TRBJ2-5	CASSPGTGTRETQYF	TGTGCCAGCAGCCCCGGGACAGGGACTAGGGAGACCCAGTACTTC
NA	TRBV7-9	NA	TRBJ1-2	CASSLGQAHGYTF	TGTGCCAGCAGCTTAGGGCAGGCACATGGCTACACCTTC
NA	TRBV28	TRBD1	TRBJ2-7	CASSSPGQGLYEQYF	TGTGCCAGCAGTTCGCCGGGACAGGGCCTATACGAGCAGTACTTC
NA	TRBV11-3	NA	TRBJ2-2	CASSLASGEVFF	TGTGCCAGCAGCTTGGCCAGCGGAGAGGTGTTTTTT
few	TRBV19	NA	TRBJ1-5	CASSIRFLAGDQPQHF	TGTGCCAGTAGTATTAGGTTCTTGGCAGGGGATCAGCCCCAGCATTTT
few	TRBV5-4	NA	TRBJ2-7	CASSLGQGRAYEQYF	TGTGCCAGCAGCTTGGGACAGGGGAGGGCGTACGAGCAGTACTTC
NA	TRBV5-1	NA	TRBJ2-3	CASSPPSGGGTDTQYF	TGCGCCAGCAGCCCCCCCAGCGGAGGGGGCACAGATACGCAGTATTTT
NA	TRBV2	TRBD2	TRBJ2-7	CASRGLAVQSGQQYF	TGTGCCAGCAGGGGACTAGCGGTACAATCGGGCCAGCAGTACTTC
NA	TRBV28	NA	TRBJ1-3	CASTLEGGGNTIYF	TGTGCCAGCACCCTGGAGGGAGGTGGAAACACCATATATTTT
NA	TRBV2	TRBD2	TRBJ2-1	CASSVGRDNEQFF	TGTGCCAGTAGTGTGGGGAGGGACAATGAGCAGTTCTTC
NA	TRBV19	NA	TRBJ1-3	CASGRTLDSGNTIYF	TGTGCCAGTGGGCGGACTTTGGACTCTGGAAACACCATATATTTT
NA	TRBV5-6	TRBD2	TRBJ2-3	CASSFRLAGGSTDTQYF	TGTGCCAGCAGCTTCCGACTAGCGGGAGGGAGCACAGATACGCAGTATTTT
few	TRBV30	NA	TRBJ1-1	CAWSPGMNTEAFF	TGTGCCTGGAGTCCGGGGATGAACACTGAAGCTTTCTTT
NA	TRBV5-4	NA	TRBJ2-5	CASSLVPVETQYF	TGTGCCAGCAGCTTGGTCCCAGTAGAGACCCAGTACTTC